A single sample is the source of the 13 T cell receptor beta chains below, sequenced in a study of prognosis after radiotherapy for stage I lung cancer. From genomic DNA, TCR beta CDR3 was amplified by two-round multiplex PCR. First-round PCR employed TRBV- and TRBJ-specific primers for each gene. TCRdb re-called the multiplex PCR reads through MiXCR, storing one row per CDR3 protein. The sample has fewer than 35,000 distinct CDR3 sequences; roughly 52% are singletons. This specimen was PBMCs, taken before or after stereotactic body radiation therapy (not recorded which). Source of these receptors: a donor over 45 with non-small cell lung cancer.

This clonotype was observed many times. J is TRBJ2-5 and V is TRBV29-1, with TRBD2 as a possible D gene (6 bases). The CDR3 covers 12 residues. The germline V gene has CDR1 SQVTM and CDR2 ANQGSEA. The V gene lost 3 bases and the J gene lost 2 bases, with 7 bases spanning the gap. The CDR3: CSVERGQETQYF. As DNA, the CDR3 is TGCAGCGTTGAGCGGGGACAAGAGACCCAGTACTTC.

At least ten counts were recorded for this clonotype. The rearrangement links TRBV29-1 to TRBJ2-3, with 11 bases matching TRBD2. The CDR3 is 19 residues long. Germline-derived CDR1 and CDR2 are SQVTM and ANQGSEA. Trimming removed 3 bases from V and 2 bases from J; junction bases left unmatched: 16. DNA for the CDR3: TGCAGCGTTGATCCTTTTAGCGGGAGGGCCAGTGGGCACACAGATACGCAGTATTTT. Residues: CSVDPFSGRASGHTDTQYF.

This clonotype was counted at least ten times. The rearrangement links TRBV18 to TRBJ1-1; no clear D gene. The V end lost 3 bases, the J end lost 6 bases, and 11 bases lay between the germline ends. The CDR3 runs 13 residues. Germline CDR1 reads KGHSH; CDR2 reads LQKENI. The CDR3: CASSPTAQAEAFF. The CDR3 DNA sequence: TGTGCCAGCTCACCGACTGCCCAGGCTGAAGCTTTCTTT.

This clonotype was detected many times. The chain joins TRBV30 to TRBJ1-1, with D perhaps TRBD1 (5 bases). Trimming removed 0 bases from V and 10 bases from J, with 9 bases in between. The CDR3 length is 11 residues. Per the germline V gene, CDR1 is GTSNPN and CDR2 is SVGIG (reference sequence). The CDR3 spells CAWSVGGVAFF. The CDR3 bases are TGTGCCTGGAGTGTGGGGGGTGTAGCTTTCTTT.

This clonotype was seen many times. The gene calls are TRBV5-4 and TRBJ2-1, with D perhaps matching TRBD2 (5 bases). Looked up from germline, CDR1 is SGHNT and CDR2 is YYREEE (reference sequence). Deletions cut 4 bases from V and 5 bases from J, with 16 bases between. CDR3 length: 15 residues. The CDR3 loop reads CASSRGQRIDNEQFF. CDR3 in DNA: TGTGCCAGCAGCCGCGGGCAGCGGATTGACAATGAGCAGTTCTTC.

A remark on this clonotype: A far larger clone differs by one base, so this is likely a read error. V is TRBV6-8 and J is TRBJ1-5, with D perhaps matching TRBD1 (6 bases). This CDR3 region has 15 residues. Germline V gene sequence: CDR1 MNHGY, CDR2 SAAAGT. Between the trimmed V and J ends, which lost 7 bases and 4 bases, there was a span of 17 bases. CDR3 loop: CASNPGGTLNQPQHF. CDR3 in DNA: TGTGCCAGCAACCCAGGAGGGACATTGAATCAGCCCCAGCATTTT.

V is TRBV20-1 and J is TRBJ2-3, with TRBD2 matching 8 bases. Unmatched junction bases numbered 3, after V lost 0 bases and J lost 4 bases. Germline V lookup: CDR1 DFQATT, CDR2 SNEGSKA (reference sequence). This CDR3 comprises 14 residues. CDR3 DNA: TGCAGTGCTAGAGACGGACTAGCCCCAGATACGCAGTATTTT. As protein: CSARDGLAPDTQYF.

The chain recombines TRBV7-8 with TRBJ2-7; 7 bases line up with TRBD2. The CDR3 loop spans 17 amino acids. J was trimmed by 0 bases and V by 1 base; bases with no gene match: 9. The germline CDR1 and CDR2 sequences are SGHVS and FQNEAQ. Here the CDR3 reads CASSLGASGSSSYEQYF. The CDR3 bases are TGTGCCAGCAGCTTAGGTGCTAGCGGTTCCAGCTCCTACGAGCAGTACTTC.

The sample holds one count of this clonotype. It differs at one base from a far larger clone, so likely a read error. The chain recombines TRBV6-8 with TRBJ2-2; TRBD1 is a possible D gene (5 bases). The V gene's germline CDR1 is MNHGY and CDR2 SAAAGT. This CDR3 has 16 residues. The CDR3 loop is CASSDSGKGNIGELFF. For the CDR3, the DNA is TGTGCCAGCAGTGACTCCGGAAAGGGGAACATCGGGGAGCTGTTTTTT.

The chain joins TRBV9 to TRBJ2-5; 7 bases fit TRBD2. The CDR3 sequence is 15 residues long. V dropped 3 bases and J dropped 4; count of bases not matched to a gene: 9. Germline CDR1 reads SGDLS; CDR2 reads YYNGEE. The CDR3 is CASSAGIAGGETQYF. The CDR3, as DNA: TGTGCCAGCAGCGCGGGGATAGCGGGCGGAGAGACCCAGTACTTC.

This clonotype has at least ten counts. J is TRBJ1-4 and V is TRBV9; the D is unclear. The V end was cut by 0 bases, the J end by 5 bases, with 14 bases between. The germline CDR1 and CDR2 sequences are SGDLS and YYNGEE. The CDR3 has 16 residues. CDR3 in DNA: TGTGCCAGCAGCGTAGGCCCCCGACGAAGGAATGAAAAACTGTTTTTT. This translates into CASSVGPRRRNEKLFF. Drawing the rest from reference TRBV9 and TRBJ1-4, the complete variable domain is DSGVTQTPKHLITATGQRVTLRCSPRSGDLSVYWYQQSLDQGLQFLIQYYNGEERAKGNILERFSAQQFPDLHSELNLSSLELGDSALYFCASSVGPRRRNEKLFFGSGTQLSVL.

A remark on this clonotype: A far larger clone is just one base off, so this is likely a read error. The V gene is TRBV2, the J gene TRBJ1-1; no reliable D call. The germline V gene has CDR1 SNHLY and CDR2 FYNNEI. CDR3 size: 13 residues. Between the trimmed V and J ends, which lost 5 bases and 0 bases, there was a span of 7 bases. The CDR3 loop reads CASSPGMNTEAFF. For the CDR3, the DNA is TGTGCCAGCAGTCCGGGGATGAACACTGAAGCTTTCTTT.

A word on this clonotype: At one end, the junction sequence differs from germline, possibly due to a read error. V is TRBV27 and J is TRBJ1-5; D gene unclear. The CDR3 extends over 13 amino acids. Germline V CDR1 and CDR2: MNHEY, SMNVEV (reference sequence). The DNA for the CDR3 is TGTGCTAGCATTTTCGAGGGAAGGCAGCCCCAGCATTTT. Translation gives CASIFEGRQPQHF.